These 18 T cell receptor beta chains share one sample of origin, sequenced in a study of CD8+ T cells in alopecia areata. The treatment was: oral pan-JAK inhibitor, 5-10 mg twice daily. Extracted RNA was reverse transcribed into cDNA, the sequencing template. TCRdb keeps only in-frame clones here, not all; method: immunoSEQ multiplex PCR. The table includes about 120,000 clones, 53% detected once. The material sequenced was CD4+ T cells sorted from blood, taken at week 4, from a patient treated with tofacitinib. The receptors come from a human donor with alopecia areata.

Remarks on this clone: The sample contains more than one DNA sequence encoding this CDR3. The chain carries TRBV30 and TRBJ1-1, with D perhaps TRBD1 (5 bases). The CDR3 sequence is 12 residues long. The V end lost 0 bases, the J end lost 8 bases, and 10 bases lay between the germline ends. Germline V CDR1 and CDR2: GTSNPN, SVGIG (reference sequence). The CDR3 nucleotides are TGTGCCTGGAGTGTACTACGGACAGAAGCTTTCTTT. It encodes CAWSVLRTEAFF.

CDR3 protein: CASSQGTGLSLQTQYF. CDR3 DNA: TGCGCCAGCAGCCAAGGGACGGGACTCTCTCTTCAGACCCAGTACTTC. The gene calls are TRBV4-1 and TRBJ2-5, with D perhaps matching TRBD2 (6 bases). Germline V lookup: CDR1 MGHRA, CDR2 YSYEKL. The CDR3 extends over 16 amino acids. The V and J ends lost 1 base and 6 bases respectively, with 18 bases between them.

CDR3 amino acids: CAWNVGRGEQYF. The CDR3 region has the DNA TGTGCCTGGAATGTGGGGCGCGGCGAGCAGTACTTC. V gene TRBV30 combines with J gene TRBJ2-7; D may be TRBD1 (5 bases). Looked up from germline, CDR1 is GTSNPN and CDR2 is SVGIG (reference sequence). This CDR3 is 12 amino acids long. Trimming took off 4 bases at V and 6 bases at J, with 13 bases between the two ends.

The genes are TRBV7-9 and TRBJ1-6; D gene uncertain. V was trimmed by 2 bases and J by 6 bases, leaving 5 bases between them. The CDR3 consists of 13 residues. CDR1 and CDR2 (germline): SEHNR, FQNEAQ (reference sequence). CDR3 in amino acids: CASSLQPNSPLHF. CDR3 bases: TGTGCCAGCAGCTTACAACCTAATTCACCCCTCCACTTT.

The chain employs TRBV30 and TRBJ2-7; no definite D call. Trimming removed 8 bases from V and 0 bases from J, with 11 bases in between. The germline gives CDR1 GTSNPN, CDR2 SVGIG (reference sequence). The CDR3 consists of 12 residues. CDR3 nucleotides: TGTGCCCATGGGCGTAGCTCCTACGAGCAGTACTTC. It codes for CAHGRSSYEQYF. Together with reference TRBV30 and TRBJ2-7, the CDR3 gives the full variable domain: SQTIHQWPATLVQPVGSPLSLECTVEGTSNPNLYWYRQAAGRGLQLLFYSVGIGQISSEVPQNLSASRPQDRQFILSSKKLLLSDSGFYLCAHGRSSYEQYFGPGTRLTVT.

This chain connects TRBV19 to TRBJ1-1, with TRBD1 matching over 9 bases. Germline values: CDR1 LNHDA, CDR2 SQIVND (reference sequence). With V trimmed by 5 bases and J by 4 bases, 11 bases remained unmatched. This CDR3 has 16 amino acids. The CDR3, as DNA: TGTGCCAGTAGTCCGTTAACCGGGACAGGGACCACTGAAGCTTTCTTT. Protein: CASSPLTGTGTTEAFF. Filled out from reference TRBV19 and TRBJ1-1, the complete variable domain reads DGGITQSPKYLFRKEGQNVTLSCEQNLNHDAMYWYRQDPGQGLRLIYYSQIVNDFQKGDIAEGYSVSREKKESFPLTVTSAQKNPTAFYLCASSPLTGTGTTEAFFGQGTRLTVV.

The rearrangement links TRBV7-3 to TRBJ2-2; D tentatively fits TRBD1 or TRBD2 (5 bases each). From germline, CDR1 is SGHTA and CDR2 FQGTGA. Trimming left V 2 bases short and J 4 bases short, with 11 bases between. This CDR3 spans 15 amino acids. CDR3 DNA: TGTGCCAGCAGCTTATCGGGGCCGGCCACCGGGGAGCTGTTTTTT. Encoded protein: CASSLSGPATGELFF.

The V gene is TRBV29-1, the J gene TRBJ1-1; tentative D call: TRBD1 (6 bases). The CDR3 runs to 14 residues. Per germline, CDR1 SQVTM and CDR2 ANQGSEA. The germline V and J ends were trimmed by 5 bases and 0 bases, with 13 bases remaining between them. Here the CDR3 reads CSVTLGQMNTEAFF. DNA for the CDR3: TGCAGCGTTACCCTCGGACAGATGAACACTGAAGCTTTCTTT.

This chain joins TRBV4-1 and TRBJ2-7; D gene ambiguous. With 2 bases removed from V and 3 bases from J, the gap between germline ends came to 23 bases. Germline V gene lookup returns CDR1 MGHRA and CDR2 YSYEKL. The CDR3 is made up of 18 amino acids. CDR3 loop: CASSQPAGPSPSNYEQYF. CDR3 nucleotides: TGCGCCAGCAGCCAACCGGCAGGACCGAGCCCCAGCAACTACGAGCAGTACTTC.

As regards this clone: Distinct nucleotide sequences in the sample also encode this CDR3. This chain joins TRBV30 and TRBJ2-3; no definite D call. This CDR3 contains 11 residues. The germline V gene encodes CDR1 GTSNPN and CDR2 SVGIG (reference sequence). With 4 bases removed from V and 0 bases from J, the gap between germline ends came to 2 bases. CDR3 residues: CAWTSTDTQYF. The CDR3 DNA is TGTGCCTGGACTAGCACAGATACGCAGTATTTT.

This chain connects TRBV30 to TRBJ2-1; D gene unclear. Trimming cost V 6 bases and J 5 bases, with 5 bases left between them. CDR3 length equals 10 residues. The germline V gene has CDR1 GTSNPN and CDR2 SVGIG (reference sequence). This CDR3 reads CACGHNEQFF. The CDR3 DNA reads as TGTGCCTGTGGACACAATGAGCAGTTCTTC. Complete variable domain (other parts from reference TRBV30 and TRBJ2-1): SQTIHQWPATLVQPVGSPLSLECTVEGTSNPNLYWYRQAAGRGLQLLFYSVGIGQISSEVPQNLSASRPQDRQFILSSKKLLLSDSGFYLCACGHNEQFFGPGTRLTVL.

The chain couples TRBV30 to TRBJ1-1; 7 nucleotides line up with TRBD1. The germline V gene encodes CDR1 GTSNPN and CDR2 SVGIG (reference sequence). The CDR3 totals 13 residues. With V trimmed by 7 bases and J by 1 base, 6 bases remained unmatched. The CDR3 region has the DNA TGTGCCTTCGGAACAGGGGCGAACACTGAAGCTTTCTTT. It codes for CAFGTGANTEAFF.

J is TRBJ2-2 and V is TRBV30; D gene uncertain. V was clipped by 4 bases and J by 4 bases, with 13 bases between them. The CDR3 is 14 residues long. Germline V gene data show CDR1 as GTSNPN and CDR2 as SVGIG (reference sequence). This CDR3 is CAWNARAATGELFF. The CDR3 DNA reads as TGTGCCTGGAATGCTCGAGCCGCCACCGGGGAGCTGTTTTTT.

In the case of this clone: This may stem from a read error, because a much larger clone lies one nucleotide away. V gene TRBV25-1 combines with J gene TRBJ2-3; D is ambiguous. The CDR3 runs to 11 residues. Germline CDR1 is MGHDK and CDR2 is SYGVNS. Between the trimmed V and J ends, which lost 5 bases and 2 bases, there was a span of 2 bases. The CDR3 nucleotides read TGTGCCAGCAGTACCACAGATACGCAGTATTTT. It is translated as CASSTTDTQYF.

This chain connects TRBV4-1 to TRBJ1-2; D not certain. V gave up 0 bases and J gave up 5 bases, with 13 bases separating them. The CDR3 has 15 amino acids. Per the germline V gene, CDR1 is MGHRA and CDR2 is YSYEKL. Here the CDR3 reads CASSQDDNGPYGYTF. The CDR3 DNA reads TGCGCCAGCAGCCAAGACGACAACGGACCGTATGGCTACACCTTC.

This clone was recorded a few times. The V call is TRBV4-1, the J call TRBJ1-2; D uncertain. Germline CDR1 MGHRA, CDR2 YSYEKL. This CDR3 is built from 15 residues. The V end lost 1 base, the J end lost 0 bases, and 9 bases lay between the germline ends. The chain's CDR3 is CASSQATRTNYGYTF. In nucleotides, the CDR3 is TGCGCCAGCAGCCAAGCGACGAGAACTAACTATGGCTACACCTTC.

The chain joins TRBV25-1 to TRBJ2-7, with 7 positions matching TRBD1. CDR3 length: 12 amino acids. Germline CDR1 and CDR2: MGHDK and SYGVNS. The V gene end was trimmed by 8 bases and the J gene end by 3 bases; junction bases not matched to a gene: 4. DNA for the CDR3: TGTGCCAGCCGGGACAGTAGCTACGAGCAGTACTTC. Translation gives CASRDSSYEQYF.

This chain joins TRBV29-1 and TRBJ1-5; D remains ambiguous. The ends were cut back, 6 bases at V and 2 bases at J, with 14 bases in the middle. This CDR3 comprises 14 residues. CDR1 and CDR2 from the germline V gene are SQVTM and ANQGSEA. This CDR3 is CSVSKGMGNQPQHF. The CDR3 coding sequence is TGCAGCGTCTCAAAGGGAATGGGCAATCAGCCCCAGCATTTT.